These T cell receptor beta chains were read from a single sample in a study of regulatory T cells in long-lasting Graves disease. MiXCR, run by TCRdb on the multiplex PCR reads, gives a single entry per CDR3 protein. In the table there are hundreds of thousands of distinct CDR3 sequences, roughly 15% of which are singletons. The sample was also reused in another study, on T cells in Graves' hyperthyroidism and ophthalmopathy.

Sample: peripheral blood mononuclear cells (PBMCs), taken at new diagnosis, from a patient treated with antithyroid drugs. These receptor sequences come from a woman in her 30s with Graves disease. Both conserved end residues are part of each CDR3. The order of the fields is clone size, D gene, J gene, V gene, CDR3 protein, CDR3 DNA. A D gene is named only where the DNA matches it firmly. Where a row states a size, it is once, few, many or the class of an expanded clone; other rows omit it.

clone_size: many; d_call: -; j_call: TRBJ1-5; v_call: TRBV12-3/TRBV12-4; cdr3_aa: CASSYSVKPQHF; cdr3_nt: TGTGCCAGCAGTTACTCTGTAAAGCCCCAGCATTTT
clone_size: few; d_call: -; j_call: TRBJ1-3; v_call: TRBV18; cdr3_aa: CASSHSWTGSGNTIYF; cdr3_nt: TGTGCCAGCTCACATTCCTGGACCGGTTCTGGAAACACCATATATTTT
clone_size: many; d_call: TRBD1; j_call: TRBJ2-1; v_call: TRBV13; cdr3_aa: CASSLRTGTYNEQFF; cdr3_nt: TGTGCCAGCAGCTTAAGGACAGGTACCTACAATGAGCAGTTCTTC
clone_size: -; d_call: -; j_call: TRBJ2-2; v_call: TRBV7-2; cdr3_aa: CASGQFGANTGELFF; cdr3_nt: TGTGCCAGCGGCCAGTTTGGGGCGAACACCGGGGAGCTGTTTTTT
clone_size: few; d_call: TRBD1; j_call: TRBJ2-1; v_call: TRBV19; cdr3_aa: CASSLGTVTPEQFF; cdr3_nt: TGTGCCAGTAGTCTCGGGACAGTCACCCCTGAGCAGTTCTTC
clone_size: many; d_call: TRBD2; j_call: TRBJ2-7; v_call: TRBV11-2; cdr3_aa: CASSRREGYLSYEQYF; cdr3_nt: TGTGCCAGCAGTCGAAGGGAGGGTTACCTCTCCTACGAGCAGTACTTC
clone_size: -; d_call: -; j_call: TRBJ1-1; v_call: TRBV6-5; cdr3_aa: CASSYSVEGVRAEASF; cdr3_nt: TGTGCCAGCAGTTACTCTGTGGAAGGTGTGCGCGCTGAAGCTTCCTTT
clone_size: many; d_call: -; j_call: TRBJ1-4; v_call: TRBV2; cdr3_aa: CASSNPSTSVEKLFF; cdr3_nt: TGTGCCAGCAGTAATCCCTCGACAAGTGTTGAAAAACTGTTTTTT
clone_size: few; d_call: TRBD1; j_call: TRBJ2-5; v_call: TRBV19; cdr3_aa: CASSIQGEKGTQYF; cdr3_nt: TGTGCCAGTAGTATCCAGGGGGAGAAAGGTACCCAGTACTTC
clone_size: many; d_call: TRBD1; j_call: TRBJ2-1; v_call: TRBV2; cdr3_aa: CASSGTGVGEQFF; cdr3_nt: TGTGCCAGCAGTGGGACAGGGGTGGGTGAGCAGTTCTTC
clone_size: few; d_call: -; j_call: TRBJ1-1; v_call: TRBV4-1; cdr3_aa: CASSRSQERATEAFF; cdr3_nt: TGCGCCAGCAGCCGATCGCAAGAACGGGCGACTGAAGCTTTCTTT
clone_size: -; d_call: -; j_call: TRBJ2-3; v_call: TRBV3-1; cdr3_aa: CASSRRVGGAIADTQYF; cdr3_nt: TGTGCCAGCAGCCGGCGCGTTGGGGGGGCCATAGCAGATACGCAGTATTTT
clone_size: -; d_call: TRBD2; j_call: TRBJ2-5; v_call: TRBV20-1; cdr3_aa: CSARGGNSLTSLETQYF; cdr3_nt: TGCAGTGCTAGAGGGGGGAACTCTCTGACTAGCCTGGAGACCCAGTACTTC
clone_size: few; d_call: TRBD1; j_call: TRBJ2-2; v_call: TRBV5-1; cdr3_aa: CASSPGDRVDTGELFF; cdr3_nt: TGCGCCAGCAGCCCGGGGGACAGGGTTGACACCGGGGAGCTGTTTTTT
clone_size: many; d_call: -; j_call: TRBJ1-3; v_call: TRBV2; cdr3_aa: CASSGDVGHSGNTIYF; cdr3_nt: TGTGCCAGCAGTGGGGACGTCGGTCACTCTGGAAACACCATATATTTT
clone_size: many; d_call: -; j_call: TRBJ2-5; v_call: TRBV27; cdr3_aa: CASSQPPLKETQYF; cdr3_nt: TGTGCCAGCAGCCAACCCCCCCTCAAAGAGACCCAGTACTTC